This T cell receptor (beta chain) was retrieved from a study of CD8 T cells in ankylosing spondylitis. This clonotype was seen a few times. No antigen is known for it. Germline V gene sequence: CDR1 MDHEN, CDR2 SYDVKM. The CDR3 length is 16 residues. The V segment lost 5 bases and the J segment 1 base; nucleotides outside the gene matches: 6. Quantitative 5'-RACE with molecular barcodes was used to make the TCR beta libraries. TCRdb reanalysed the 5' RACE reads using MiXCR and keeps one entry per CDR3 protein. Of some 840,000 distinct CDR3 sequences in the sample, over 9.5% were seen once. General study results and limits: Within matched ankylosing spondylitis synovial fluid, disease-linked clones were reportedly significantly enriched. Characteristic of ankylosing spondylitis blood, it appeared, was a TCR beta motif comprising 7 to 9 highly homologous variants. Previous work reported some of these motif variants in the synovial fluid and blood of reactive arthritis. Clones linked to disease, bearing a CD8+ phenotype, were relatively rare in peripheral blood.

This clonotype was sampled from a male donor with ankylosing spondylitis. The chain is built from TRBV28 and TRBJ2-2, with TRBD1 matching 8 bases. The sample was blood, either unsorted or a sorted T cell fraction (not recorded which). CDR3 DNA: TGTGCCAGCAGTACAGCCGGGACAGGGAACACCGGGGAGCTGTTTTTT. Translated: CASSTAGTGNTGELFF. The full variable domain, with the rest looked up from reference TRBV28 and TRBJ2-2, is DVKVTQSSRYLVKRTGEKVFLECVQDMDHENMFWYRQDPGLGLRLIYFSYDVKMKEKGDIPEGYSVSREKKERFSLILESASTNQTSMYLCASSTAGTGNTGELFFGEGSRLTVL.